One and the same sample provided the 21 T cell receptor beta chains below, sequenced in a study of monozygotic twins with inflammatory bowel disease. TCRdb re-called the 5' RACE reads and gives one entry per CDR3 protein, without DNA. The listing contains about 41,000 distinct CDR3 sequences. Sequencing input: blood. Receptors were obtained from a human donor with ulcerative colitis or Crohn's disease, or a healthy co-twin of an affected twin (not recorded which).

The rearrangement joins TRBV2 to TRBJ2-3. This CDR3 is built from 11 residues. Germline V gene data show CDR1 as SNHLY and CDR2 as FYNNEI. The CDR3: CASSVQNAQYF.

The rearrangement links TRBV19 to TRBJ2-2. Germline V gives CDR1 LNHDA, CDR2 SQIVND (reference sequence). CDR3 length: 13 residues. The CDR3: CASSLGNTGELFF.

The chain has TRBV20-1 and TRBJ1-1; checking the TCRdb D call of TRBD1 is not possible without DNA. Germline values: CDR1 DFQATT, CDR2 SNEGSKA (reference sequence). This CDR3 is built from 14 residues. This CDR3 reads CSARDQGPVGEAFF.

CDR3 sequence reads: CASSLAGRDQPQHF. The chain recombines TRBV27 with TRBJ1-5. CDR1 MNHEY and CDR2 SMNVEV come from the germline V gene (reference sequence). This CDR3 region has 14 residues.

The V call is TRBV6-1, the J call TRBJ1-2. The length of the CDR3 is 13 residues. Germline values: CDR1 MNHNS, CDR2 SASEGT. The CDR3 sequence is CASSDRAVYGYTF.

The V gene is TRBV23-1, the J gene TRBJ2-1; TCRdb picks TRBD2, but there is no DNA to check that call. TRBV23-1 is sorted into the ORF group, with uncertain function. CDR3 length: 20 amino acids. CDR3 amino acids: CARICPHRDSNGLAVNEQFF.

The V gene is TRBV5-1, the J gene TRBJ1-1. Germline assignment: CDR1 SGHRS and CDR2 YFSETQ. CDR3 size: 15 residues. This chain's CDR3 is CASSLVGRVDTEAFF.

The rearrangement uses TRBV3-1 and TRBJ1-6; TCRdb returns TRBD1, unconfirmable since there is no DNA. From germline, CDR1 is LGHDT and CDR2 YNNKEL (reference sequence). The CDR3 extends over 15 amino acids. CDR3 in amino acids: CASSQLDRDNSPLHF.

The chain has TRBV20-1 and TRBJ2-7; TCRdb calls TRBD2, which cannot be checked without DNA. CDR1 is DFQATT and CDR2 is SNEGSKA in the germline V gene (reference sequence). The CDR3 covers 13 residues. The CDR3: CSARVAGLLEQYF.

The V and J genes are TRBV7-9 and TRBJ1-4. CDR1 and CDR2 from the germline V gene are SEHNR and FQNEAQ (reference sequence). There are 13 residues in the CDR3. CDR3 amino acids: CASSSRRNEKLFF.

The chain links TRBV6-5 to TRBJ1-2. Germline assignment: CDR1 MNHEY and CDR2 SVGAGI. The CDR3 runs 18 residues. The CDR3 loop reads CASTLNTGTGQRTYGYTF.

The chain employs TRBV6-5 and TRBJ1-5; TCRdb picks TRBD1, but there is no DNA to check that call. This CDR3 comprises 13 residues. From germline, CDR1 is MNHEY and CDR2 SVGAGI. CDR3 region: CASSPGMGQPQHF.

J is TRBJ2-7 and V is TRBV30; TCRdb's assignment of TRBD1 cannot be checked, as there is no DNA. Germline lookup yields CDR1 GTSNPN and CDR2 SVGIG (reference sequence). The CDR3 has 12 amino acids. CDR3 sequence: CAWSPGTDEQYF.

The V and J genes are TRBV9 and TRBJ2-1; as DNA is missing, the TRBD1 call by TCRdb cannot be tested. Germline loops: CDR1 SGDLS, CDR2 YYNGEE. This CDR3 is 15 amino acids long. Here the CDR3 reads CASSDTGVFHNEQFF.

The V call is TRBV24-1, the J call TRBJ2-4; TCRdb outputs TRBD2, but without DNA this stays unchecked. The CDR3 totals 17 residues. Germline CDR1 and CDR2: KGHDR and SFDVKD. CDR3 loop: CATSAGTSGREGNIQYF.

This chain uses TRBV9 with TRBJ2-2; TCRdb selects TRBD1, and the lack of DNA leaves this call unchecked. Looked up from germline, CDR1 is SGDLS and CDR2 is YYNGEE. This CDR3 region has 17 residues. The CDR3 sequence: CASSVSGAVANTGELFF.

V gene TRBV5-1 combines with J gene TRBJ2-4. Looked up from germline, CDR1 is SGHRS and CDR2 is YFSETQ. The CDR3 length is 14 residues. The CDR3 sequence: CASSKTIPKNIQYF. The whole variable domain, filled in from reference TRBV5-1 and TRBJ2-4, reads KAGVTQTPRYLIKTRGQQVTLSCSPISGHRSVSWYQQTPGQGLQFLFEYFSETQRNKGNFPGRFSGRQFSNSRSEMNVSTLELGDSALYLCASSKTIPKNIQYFGAGTRLSVL.

The chain carries TRBV7-8 and TRBJ2-2; lacking DNA, the TRBD2 call made by TCRdb goes unchecked. This CDR3 has 18 residues. Germline V lookup: CDR1 SGHVS, CDR2 FQNEAQ. The chain's CDR3 is CASSLLSTSGANTGELFF.

This rearrangement joins TRBV20-1 to TRBJ2-1; checking the TCRdb D call of TRBD2 is not possible without DNA. The CDR3 is made up of 16 amino acids. Looked up from germline, CDR1 is DFQATT and CDR2 is SNEGSKA (reference sequence). The CDR3 region is CSARASPFTLDNEQFF.

This chain connects TRBV2 to TRBJ2-6; TCRdb proposes TRBD1, but this gene call is untestable without DNA. The germline CDR1 and CDR2 sequences are SNHLY and FYNNEI. The CDR3 length is 14 residues. This chain's CDR3 is CARGRGGGANVLTF.

The rearrangement uses TRBV20-1 and TRBJ2-7; as DNA is missing, the TRBD2 call by TCRdb cannot be tested. This CDR3 spans 13 amino acids. Germline-derived CDR1 and CDR2 are DFQATT and SNEGSKA (reference sequence). CDR3 sequence reads: CSARDRAEAGQYF.